The 20 T cell receptor beta chains listed next were all sequenced from one sample in a study of Tregs in tolerant kidney transplant recipients. Data came from immunoSEQ multiplex PCR; TCRdb stores just in-frame clones and leaves some out. The data hold roughly 120,000 clones, with roughly 92% observed a single time. Input material: CD4+ T cells from blood. These receptors all come from a human donor in good health.

The chain uses TRBV9 and TRBJ2-4; maybe TRBD2 (5 bases). Trimming left V 0 bases short and J 0 bases short, with 16 bases between. This CDR3 is built from 18 residues. Germline V gene data show CDR1 as SGDLS and CDR2 as YYNGEE. The CDR3 spells CASSVGAGGFQAKNIQYF. CDR3 bases: TGTGCCAGCAGCGTAGGGGCAGGAGGTTTTCAAGCCAAAAACATTCAGTACTTC. Variable domain in full (rest from reference TRBV9 and TRBJ2-4): DSGVTQTPKHLITATGQRVTLRCSPRSGDLSVYWYQQSLDQGLQFLIQYYNGEERAKGNILERFSAQQFPDLHSELNLSSLELGDSALYFCASSVGAGGFQAKNIQYFGAGTRLSVL.

V is TRBV11-3 and J is TRBJ1-1, with 7 bases matching TRBD1. The V segment lost 4 bases and the J segment 5 bases; nucleotides outside the gene matches: 7. CDR1 SGHNT and CDR2 YENEEA come from the germline V gene. The CDR3 length is 14 residues. CDR3 DNA sequence: TGTGCCAGCAGCTCAGGGGGAGGTCGTACTGAAGCTTTCTTT. This encodes CASSSGGGRTEAFF.

This clone was recorded at least ten times. This chain links TRBV7-9 with TRBJ2-5; D is unclear. This CDR3 is built from 14 residues. Trimming removed 3 bases from V and 0 bases from J, with 8 bases in between. Germline CDR1 SEHNR, CDR2 FQNEAQ (reference sequence). The CDR3 is CASSFSSNQETQYF. CDR3 DNA sequence: TGTGCCAGCAGCTTCTCTTCCAACCAAGAGACCCAGTACTTC.

In DNA, the CDR3 is TGCAGCGTTCCCACCTTACATAGACAGCAGGGCTATGGCTACACCTTC. Protein product: CSVPTLHRQQGYGYTF. The chain recombines TRBV29-1 with TRBJ1-2, with D possibly being TRBD1 (5 bases). Trimming removed 5 bases at V and 4 bases at J, with 23 bases between. This CDR3 region has 16 residues. CDR1 and CDR2 from the germline V gene are SQVTM and ANQGSEA. Full variable domain (missing parts from reference TRBV29-1 and TRBJ1-2): SAVISQKPSRDICQRGTSLTIQCQVDSQVTMMFWYRQQPGQSLTLIATANQGSEATYESGFVIDKFPISRPNLTFSTLTVSNMSPEDSSIYLCSVPTLHRQQGYGYTFGSGTRLTVV.

V gene TRBV19 combines with J gene TRBJ2-7; 7 nucleotides align to TRBD2. The CDR3 totals 15 residues. From germline, CDR1 is LNHDA and CDR2 SQIVND (reference sequence). Germline trimming cut 3 bases from V and 2 bases from J; bases unmatched to any gene: 7. CDR3 nucleotide sequence: TGTGCCAGTAGTATCTTCTGGGAGGGAGCCTACGAGCAGTACTTC. Its protein is CASSIFWEGAYEQYF.

The chain recombines TRBV9 with TRBJ1-3, with no clear D. V lost 0 bases to trimming and J lost 4 bases, with 11 bases between them. The CDR3 spans 15 residues. The germline V gene has CDR1 SGDLS and CDR2 YYNGEE. The CDR3 sequence: CASSVGGVRGNTIYF. For the CDR3, the DNA is TGTGCCAGCAGCGTAGGTGGAGTCAGGGGAAACACCATATATTTT.

This sequence joins TRBV5-6 and TRBJ2-2, with TRBD1 matching over 10 bases. The V gene end was trimmed by 2 bases and the J gene end by 5 bases; junction bases not matched to a gene: 12. Looked up from germline, CDR1 is SGHDT and CDR2 is YYEEEE. The CDR3 sequence is 18 residues long. CDR3 sequence (DNA): TGTGCCAGCAGCTTACCGGGACAGGGGTTAATGGCAACCGGGGAGCTGTTTTTT. It translates to CASSLPGQGLMATGELFF.

V is TRBV4-2 and J is TRBJ1-4; tentatively, D is TRBD1 (5 bases). V lost 5 bases and J 0 bases, leaving 10 bases between the germline ends. CDR3 length: 15 amino acids. The germline gives CDR1 LGHNA, CDR2 YNFKEQ. CDR3 protein: CASSEGTTTNEKLFF. Written as DNA, the CDR3 is TGTGCCAGCAGCGAGGGGACCACAACTAATGAAAAACTGTTTTTT.

The chain couples TRBV6-6 to TRBJ1-1; D is perhaps TRBD1 (5 bases). The V gene's germline CDR1 is MNHNY and CDR2 SVGAGI (reference sequence). The CDR3 is 13 residues long. V was pared by 7 bases and J by 5 bases, with 14 bases between. This CDR3 is CASMGPKRTEAFF. CDR3 coding DNA: TGTGCCAGCATGGGACCCAAGCGGACTGAAGCTTTCTTT.

Of note for this clone: At one of its ends the junction is not consistent with the germline gene, which may arise from a read error. The chain uses TRBV7-6 and TRBJ2-2, with D possibly being TRBD1 or TRBD2 (5 bases each). This CDR3 spans 16 amino acids. CDR1 and CDR2 from the germline V gene are SGHVS and FNYEAQ. Written as DNA, the CDR3 is TGTGCCAGCAGCCAGCTCGGGACGCAGAACACCAGGGAGCTGTTTTTT. Translated: CASSQLGTQNTRELFF.

This chain joins TRBV6-6 and TRBJ1-2; 9 bases agree with TRBD1. The ends lost 5 bases at V and 5 bases at J; junction bases unmatched: 6. This CDR3 spans 14 amino acids. From germline, CDR1 is MNHNY and CDR2 SVGAGI (reference sequence). CDR3 in amino acids: CASSDTGGAYGYTF. CDR3 DNA: TGTGCCAGCAGTGATACAGGGGGCGCGTATGGCTACACCTTC.

The rearrangement joins TRBV10-1 to TRBJ1-1; TRBD1 aligns across 7 bases. The ends lost 6 bases at V and 1 base at J; junction bases unmatched: 5. In germline, CDR1 is WNHNN, CDR2 SYGVQD (reference sequence). The CDR3 runs 14 residues. The CDR3 coding sequence is TGCGCCAGCAGCAACAGGGGACCGAACACTGAAGCTTTCTTT. Amino acids: CASSNRGPNTEAFF.

J is TRBJ2-1 and V is TRBV19; D is ambiguous. Trimming took 9 bases from V and 6 from J, leaving 18 bases between them. Germline V CDR1 and CDR2: LNHDA, SQIVND (reference sequence). The CDR3 loop spans 14 amino acids. CDR3 region: CASTPGFLSNEQFF. The CDR3 coding sequence is TGTGCCAGCACTCCGGGTTTTCTGTCCAATGAGCAGTTCTTC.

The rearrangement joins TRBV6-6 to TRBJ2-5, with 10 bases lining up with TRBD2. This CDR3 is 16 amino acids long. The V and J ends lost 3 bases and 5 bases, in that order; junction bases with no gene match: 9. In germline, CDR1 is MNHNY, CDR2 SVGAGI (reference sequence). CDR3 protein: CASSYGLAGVMETQYF. For the CDR3, the DNA is TGTGCCAGCAGTTATGGTCTAGCGGGAGTAATGGAGACCCAGTACTTC.

This chain connects TRBV5-1 to TRBJ1-4; 8 nucleotides match TRBD1. The CDR3 is 16 amino acids. In germline, CDR1 is SGHRS, CDR2 YFSETQ. V shed 0 bases, J shed 8 bases, and the junction held 9 bases outside the gene matches. This CDR3 is CASSLASTGAGEKLFF. The CDR3 DNA is TGCGCCAGCAGCTTGGCCTCGACAGGGGCAGGAGAAAAACTGTTTTTT.

The chain employs TRBV6-6 and TRBJ1-6; no clear D. Germline CDR1 is MNHNY and CDR2 is SVGAGI (reference sequence). The V end lost 4 bases, the J end lost 10 bases, and 11 bases lay between the germline ends. This CDR3 spans 13 amino acids. The CDR3 region has the DNA TGTGCCAGCAGTTGGGATATCGAATCACCCCTCCACTTT. Its protein is CASSWDIESPLHF.

The chain couples TRBV5-5 to TRBJ2-5; 9 bases match TRBD1. CDR1 is SGHKS and CDR2 is YYEKEE in the germline V gene (reference sequence). Trimming at V came to 4 bases and at J to 2 bases, leaving 3 bases not matched to a gene. The CDR3 runs to 14 residues. In DNA, the CDR3 is TGTGCCAGCAGCCGAGGGACAGGGCAAGAGACCCAGTACTTC. Its translation: CASSRGTGQETQYF. The full variable domain, rest sourced from reference TRBV5-5 and TRBJ2-5, is DAGVTQSPTHLIKTRGQQVTLRCSPISGHKSVSWYQQVLGQGPQFIFQYYEKEERGRGNFPDRFSARQFPNYSSELNVNALLLGDSALYLCASSRGTGQETQYFGPGTRLLVL.

V usage is TRBV5-4 and J usage is TRBJ2-3; D not resolved. Germline V gene data show CDR1 as SGHNT and CDR2 as YYREEE (reference sequence). The CDR3 sequence is 13 residues long. The V gene lost 4 bases and the J gene lost 1 base, with 7 bases spanning the gap. In DNA, the CDR3 is TGTGCCAGCAGCCTTGACCGCACAGATACGCAGTATTTT. Its protein product is CASSLDRTDTQYF. The whole variable domain, filled in from reference TRBV5-4 and TRBJ2-3, reads ETGVTQSPTHLIKTRGQQVTLRCSSQSGHNTVSWYQQALGQGPQFIFQYYREEENGRGNFPPRFSGLQFPNYSSELNVNALELDDSALYLCASSLDRTDTQYFGPGTRLTVL.

The chain links TRBV5-5 to TRBJ1-4; 7 bases fit TRBD1. Germline CDR1 SGHKS, CDR2 YYEKEE (reference sequence). J lost 4 bases, V lost 4 bases, and 4 bases had no gene match. The CDR3 length is 14 residues. In DNA, the CDR3 is TGTGCCAGCAGCACCGGACAGGTTAATGAAAAACTGTTTTTT. Protein sequence: CASSTGQVNEKLFF.

The V gene is TRBV7-9, the J gene TRBJ1-1, with D tentatively TRBD1 (5 bases). V was shortened by 2 bases and J by 3 bases, with 13 bases between the two germline ends. The length of the CDR3 is 15 residues. CDR1 is SEHNR, CDR2 FQNEAQ, per germline (reference sequence). The CDR3 spells CASSLIGRVHTEAFF. CDR3 nucleotides: TGTGCCAGCAGCTTAATCGGCAGGGTCCACACTGAAGCTTTCTTT.